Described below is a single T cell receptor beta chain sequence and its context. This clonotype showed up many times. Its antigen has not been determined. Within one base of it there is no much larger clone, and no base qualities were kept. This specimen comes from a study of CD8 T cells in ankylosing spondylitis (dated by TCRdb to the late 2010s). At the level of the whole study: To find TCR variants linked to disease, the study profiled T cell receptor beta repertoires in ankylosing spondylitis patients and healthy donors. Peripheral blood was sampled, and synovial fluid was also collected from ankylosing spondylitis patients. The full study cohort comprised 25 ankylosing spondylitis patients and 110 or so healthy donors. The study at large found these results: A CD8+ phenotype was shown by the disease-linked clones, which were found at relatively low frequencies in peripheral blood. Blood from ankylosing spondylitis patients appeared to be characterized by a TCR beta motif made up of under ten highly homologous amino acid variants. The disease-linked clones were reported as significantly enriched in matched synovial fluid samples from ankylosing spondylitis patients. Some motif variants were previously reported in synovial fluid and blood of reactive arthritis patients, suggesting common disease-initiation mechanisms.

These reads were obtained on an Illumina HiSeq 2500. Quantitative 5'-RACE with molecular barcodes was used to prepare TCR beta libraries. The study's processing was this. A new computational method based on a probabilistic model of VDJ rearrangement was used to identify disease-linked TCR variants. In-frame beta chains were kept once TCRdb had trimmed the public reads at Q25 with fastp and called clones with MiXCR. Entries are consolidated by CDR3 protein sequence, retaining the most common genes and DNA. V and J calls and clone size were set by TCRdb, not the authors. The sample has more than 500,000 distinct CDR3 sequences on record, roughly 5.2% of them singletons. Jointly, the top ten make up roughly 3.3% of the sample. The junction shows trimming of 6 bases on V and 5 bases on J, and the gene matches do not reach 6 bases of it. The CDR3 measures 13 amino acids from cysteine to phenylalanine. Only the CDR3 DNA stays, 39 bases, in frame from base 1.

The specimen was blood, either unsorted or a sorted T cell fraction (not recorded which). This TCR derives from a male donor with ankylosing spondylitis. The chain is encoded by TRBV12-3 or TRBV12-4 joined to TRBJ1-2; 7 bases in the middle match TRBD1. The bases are TGTGCCAGCAGCCCAGGGGGGGGGTATGGCTACACCTTC. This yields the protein CASSPGGGYGYTF.